This paragraph covers one TCR beta chain sequence. This clone appeared a few times. Its antigen target is currently unknown. No qualities accompany the bases; no much larger clone lies one base away. This entry is derived from a study of CD4+ T cells in melanoma (dated 2022 in TCRdb). As for the study more broadly: The study examined neoantigen-specific CD4+ T cells in human melanoma.

CDR1 is given as MGHRA and CDR2 as YSYEKL, both from the germline V gene. Compared with germline, V lacks 1 base and J lacks 9 bases; bases without a gene match: 2. From the cysteine up to the phenylalanine, the CDR3 has a length of 15 residues. Here the CDR3 DNA is all that survives: 45 bases in frame from base 1. Donors were patients with melanoma. Library prep was done by the immunoSEQ multiplex PCR assay. Imported from immuneACCESS, the table was reduced by TCRdb to in-frame sequences with V and J called. These copies leave out some clones; in studies compared against another copy, an unresolved V gene accounts for under half, and the cause of the remainder is not known. In this sample the table shows 50,000 to 60,000 clones, over 60% of which occur a single time. The ten largest clones take up around 5% of the sample. Study-wide findings and limitations: The report described a correlation between neoantigen-specific CD4+ T cells and the function of CD8+ T cells, macrophages and B cells. Diverse differentiation states were reported to be shown by neoantigen-specific CD4+ T cells in melanoma.

The rearranged segments are TRBV4-1 and TRBJ1-6; the central 11 bases match TRBD1. This receptor was taken from a human donor with melanoma. Sequencing input: tumor tissue. CDR3 protein: CASSQVGQGASPLHF. The nucleotide sequence is given as TGCGCCAGCAGCCAAGTCGGACAGGGGGCTTCACCCCTCCACTTT.